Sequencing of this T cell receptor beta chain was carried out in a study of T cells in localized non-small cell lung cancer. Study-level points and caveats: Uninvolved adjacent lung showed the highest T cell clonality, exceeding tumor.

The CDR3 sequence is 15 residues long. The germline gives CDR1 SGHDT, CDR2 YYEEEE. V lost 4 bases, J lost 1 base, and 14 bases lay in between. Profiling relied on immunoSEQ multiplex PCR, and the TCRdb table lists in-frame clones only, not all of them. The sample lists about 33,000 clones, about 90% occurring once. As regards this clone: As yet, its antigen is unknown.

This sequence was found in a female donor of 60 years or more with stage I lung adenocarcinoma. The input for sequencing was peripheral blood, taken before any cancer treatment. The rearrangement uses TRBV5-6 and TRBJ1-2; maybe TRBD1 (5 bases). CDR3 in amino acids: CASSPGRPFNYGYTF. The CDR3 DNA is TGTGCCAGCAGCCCAGGGCGACCTTTTAACTATGGCTACACCTTC.